The clone carrying this TCR beta chain has ten or more counts. The antigen is undetermined. Unique molecular identifiers were carried by the TCR beta cDNA libraries. Each sample of about 0.9 to 11 million input T cells yielded roughly 500,000 cDNA molecules, so each molecule approximated one T cell. TCRdb analysed the PCR reads with MiXCR anew, one entry per CDR3 protein. The table shows about 800,000 distinct CDR3 sequences, with just under 30% occurring only once. This specimen belongs to a study of post-analysis software for immune sequencing data. Overall study results and limits: Among 4 or 5 TRBV segments more frequent in patients than controls were TRBV5-6, TRBV5-1 and TRBV20-1. Normalized Chao1 diversity was significantly reduced in patients versus controls.

The ends were cut back, 4 bases at V and 0 bases at J, with 10 bases in the middle. Per the germline V gene, CDR1 is SQVTM and CDR2 is ANQGSEA. The CDR3 runs to 13 residues. The rearrangement joins TRBV29-1 to TRBJ2-7, with D possibly being TRBD1 or TRBD2 (5 bases each). The sequenced sample was blood. This clonotype originated in a girl aged 10 to 17 with multiple sclerosis. As DNA, the CDR3 is TGCAGCGTTGTTTGGGGGTTCTCCTACGAGCAGTACTTC. Translation gives CSVVWGFSYEQYF.